This TCR beta chain appears in the sequencing data of a study of Graves' ophthalmopathy and Graves' hyperthyroidism. Moderately to severely active ophthalmopathy under 3 months, CAS at least 3, NOSPECS at least 4. Whole-study results and caveats: Blood repertoires reportedly contained most expanded thyroid clonotypes above 0.001 frequency.

Transcripts of RNA were the source for amplifying TCR beta CDR3 regions. An initial RT-PCR round employing HTBI primers preceded a second-round multiplex PCR. TCRdb re-analysed the multiplex PCR reads in MiXCR, keeping a single row per CDR3 protein. The sample lists roughly 400,000 distinct CDR3 sequences, 18% occurring once. In its sample, this clonotype was seen a few times. Its antigen is as yet unknown. The CDR3 loop spans 15 amino acids. The V gene's germline CDR1 is SGHVS and CDR2 FQNEAQ. Deletions cut 6 bases from V and 0 bases from J, with 14 bases between. The chain recombines TRBV7-8 with TRBJ1-1; D perhaps matches TRBD1 (6 bases). The clonotype originates from a woman aged 18-29 years with Graves' ophthalmopathy. The sequenced sample was peripheral blood. The CDR3 region is CASRSPTGMNTEAFF. The CDR3 DNA sequence: TGTGCCAGCAGATCCCCTACAGGGATGAACACTGAAGCTTTCTTT.